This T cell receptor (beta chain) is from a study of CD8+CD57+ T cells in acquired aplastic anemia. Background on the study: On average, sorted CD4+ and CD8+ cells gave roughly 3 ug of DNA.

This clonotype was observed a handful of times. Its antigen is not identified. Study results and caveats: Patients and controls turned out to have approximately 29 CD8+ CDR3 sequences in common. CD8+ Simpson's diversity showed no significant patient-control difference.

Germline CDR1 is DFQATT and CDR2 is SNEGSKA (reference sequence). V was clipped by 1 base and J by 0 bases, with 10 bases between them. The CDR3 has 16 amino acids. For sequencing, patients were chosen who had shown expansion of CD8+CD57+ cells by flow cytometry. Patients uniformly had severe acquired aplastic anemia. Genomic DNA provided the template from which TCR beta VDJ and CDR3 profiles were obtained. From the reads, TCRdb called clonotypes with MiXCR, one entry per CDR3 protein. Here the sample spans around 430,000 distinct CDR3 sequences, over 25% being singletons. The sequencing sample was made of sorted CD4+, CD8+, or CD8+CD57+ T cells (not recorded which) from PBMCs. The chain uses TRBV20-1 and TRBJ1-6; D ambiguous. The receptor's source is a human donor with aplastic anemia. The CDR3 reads CSARASIPSYNSPLHF. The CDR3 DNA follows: TGCAGTGCTAGAGCTTCTATCCCCTCCTATAATTCACCCCTCCACTTT.